The present T cell receptor (beta chain) was sequenced within a study of T-cell reconstitution after alpha-beta-depleted transplantation in children. General study points: Most T-cell counts and diversity one year after the transplant came from T cells that were newly produced.

V lost 4 bases and J lost 2, with 9 bases in between. The CDR3 extends over 14 amino acids. Per the germline V gene, CDR1 is SEHNR and CDR2 is FQNEAQ (reference sequence). Unique molecular identifiers were incorporated during preparation of the TCRbeta library. Each CDR3 protein is one row after TCRdb ran MiXCR on the PCR reads. The sample carries 500,000 to 750,000 distinct CDR3 sequences, over 10% recorded once. Worth noting for this clonotype: Its antigen is not identified.

This TCR was sampled from a male patient aged 10-17 years who had a stem cell transplant for acute myeloid leukemia, so the T cells may come from the graft donor. The chain links TRBV7-9 to TRBJ1-5, with D possibly matching TRBD1 (6 bases). The sequencing here drew on PBMCs, mostly from graft donor cells, taken 360 days after TCRalphabeta/CD19-depleted stem cell transplant. CDR3 DNA sequence: TGTGCCAGCAGCTCCCCAGGGGGCAATCAGCCCCAGCATTTT. Translating gives CASSSPGGNQPQHF.